The table lists the clone carrying this T cell receptor (beta chain) with a few counts. Its antigen is currently unknown. Germline V gene sequence: CDR1 SEHNR, CDR2 FQNEAQ (reference sequence). Trimming cost V 1 base and J 6 bases, with 24 bases left between them. The CDR3 spans 18 residues. The data originate from a study of cytomegalovirus exposure and HLA in healthy donors. General observations from the study: Reportedly, diagnosis of cytomegalovirus status by the classifier showed high specificity and sensitivity.

The PCR was carried out with 60 Vbeta primers and 13 Jbeta primers. Clones were sequenced by immunoSEQ multiplex PCR, and TCRdb holds only the in-frame ones, with some missing. The sample shows 100,000 to 150,000 clones, more than 70% of them seen only once. This sequence originates from a woman aged 60-70 years in good health and CMV-seronegative. The rearrangement links TRBV7-9 to TRBJ1-2; D might be TRBD1 (5 bases). The sequenced material came from PBMCs. This CDR3 reads CASSLVFAPGEGKDGYTF. The CDR3 region has the DNA TGTGCCAGCAGCTTAGTTTTCGCCCCGGGGGAGGGAAAGGATGGCTACACCTTC.